Presented here are 8 T cell receptor beta chains from one specimen sequenced in a study of blood T cells in healthy people across ages. A J-beta primer mix and a sample-barcoded 5' primer were used in a second PCR of about 7 to 12 cycles. TCRdb called the 5' RACE reads again in MiXCR, with one record for every CDR3 protein. The data show some 1.6 million distinct CDR3 sequences, 30% to 35% seen once. Source material: blood. The receptor source for this set is a woman aged 25 to 39 in good health.

V gene TRBV7-9 combines with J gene TRBJ1-2; possibly TRBD1 for D (6 bases). Germline CDR1 and CDR2: SEHNR and FQNEAQ (reference sequence). Trimming took off 2 bases at V and 4 bases at J, with 11 bases between the two ends. The CDR3 contains 14 residues. In nucleotides, the CDR3 is TGTGCCAGCAGCTTACGGGACATTGGCTATGGCTACACCTTC. Amino acids: CASSLRDIGYGYTF.

The chain employs TRBV20-1 and TRBJ2-1; a weak D match, TRBD2 (6 bases). V was shortened by 0 bases and J by 6 bases, with 9 bases between the two germline ends. CDR3 size: 13 residues. The germline CDR1 and CDR2 sequences are DFQATT and SNEGSKA (reference sequence). The CDR3 DNA is TGCAGTGCTAGAGATTTCGGGGGCAATGAGCAGTTCTTC. Translated, it gives CSARDFGGNEQFF.

V gene TRBV7-6 combines with J gene TRBJ1-1; maybe TRBD1 (6 bases). This CDR3 spans 14 amino acids. Germline V gene lookup returns CDR1 SGHVS and CDR2 FNYEAQ. Trimming took 1 base from V and 5 from J, leaving 11 bases between them. The CDR3 reads CASSLEGVRTEAFF. DNA for the CDR3: TGTGCCAGCAGCTTAGAGGGGGTCCGGACTGAAGCTTTCTTT.

This clonotype was observed a handful of times. The chain is built from TRBV7-9 and TRBJ1-4; 9 bases fit TRBD1. CDR3 length: 16 residues. V shed 5 bases and J 1 base; nucleotides not matched to a gene: 5. Germline CDR1 is SEHNR and CDR2 is FQNEAQ (reference sequence). The CDR3 protein is CASSPGQGGTNEKLFF. The CDR3 DNA follows: TGTGCCAGCAGCCCGGGACAGGGTGGAACTAATGAAAAACTGTTTTTT.

This clonotype has a handful of counts. V and J are TRBV20-1 and TRBJ2-3, with 10 bases lining up with TRBD1. Germline CDR1 DFQATT, CDR2 SNEGSKA (reference sequence). J lost 3 bases, V lost 0 bases, and 3 bases had no gene match. The CDR3 covers 15 residues. CDR3 amino acids: CSARDADRGTDTQYF. The CDR3 coding sequence is TGCAGTGCTAGAGATGCGGACAGGGGGACAGATACGCAGTATTTT.

The V and J genes are TRBV12-3 or TRBV12-4 and TRBJ2-3; D may be TRBD2 (6 bases). The V end was cut by 8 bases, the J end by 3 bases, with 18 bases between. The CDR3 loop spans 15 amino acids. The CDR3 loop reads CASGYRTAGTDTQYF. CDR3 in DNA: TGTGCCAGCGGCTACCGGACCGCGGGAACAGATACGCAGTATTTT.

In this sample, this clonotype turned up a few times. The chain is built from TRBV12-3 or TRBV12-4 and TRBJ2-5; no firm D call. CDR3 size: 14 residues. Trimming shortened V by 4 bases and J by 7 bases, and 16 bases separated the two germline ends. The CDR3 bases are TGTGCCAGCAGTTCGCCGGACGGCGCAGGGACCCAGTACTTC. Translation: CASSSPDGAGTQYF.

This clonotype was seen only a few times. The rearrangement joins TRBV5-1 to TRBJ1-2, with D uncertain. The CDR3 covers 17 residues. Trimming cost V 2 bases and J 4 bases, with 21 bases left between them. CDR1 and CDR2 (germline): SGHRS, YFSETQ. The CDR3 sequence is CASSFPREGVSIYGYTF. CDR3 in DNA: TGCGCCAGCAGCTTCCCAAGAGAGGGAGTATCGATCTATGGCTACACCTTC.